This T cell receptor beta chain derives from a study of T cell responses to AZD1222 COVID-19 vaccine. General study results and limits: Two doses of AZD1222 preceded a rise in Spike-specific TCR breadth and depth. Among spike-specific TCRs, nearly half reportedly target unmutated variant regions. Vaccine-related CD4 TCRs covered spike, predominating at 160-218 and 743-854.

Worth noting for this clone: The target antigen is unknown.

Germline V gene sequence: CDR1 MNHEY, CDR2 SVGEGT. V lost 0 bases and J lost 5; bases outside the gene matches: 1. The length of the CDR3 is 14 residues. Here immunoSEQ multiplex PCR was the method, and the copy in TCRdb shows in-frame clones only, minus some. The sample lists about 150,000 clones; nearly 95% were seen once. This chain links TRBV6-2 or TRBV6-3 with TRBJ2-1; 7 bases match TRBD2. Sequenced here: peripheral blood, sampled on day 0 of AZD1222 vaccination. The origin of this receptor is an adult in good health. The CDR3 DNA sequence: TGTGCCAGCAGTTACTCGACTAGCAACAATGAGCAGTTCTTC. It encodes CASSYSTSNNEQFF.